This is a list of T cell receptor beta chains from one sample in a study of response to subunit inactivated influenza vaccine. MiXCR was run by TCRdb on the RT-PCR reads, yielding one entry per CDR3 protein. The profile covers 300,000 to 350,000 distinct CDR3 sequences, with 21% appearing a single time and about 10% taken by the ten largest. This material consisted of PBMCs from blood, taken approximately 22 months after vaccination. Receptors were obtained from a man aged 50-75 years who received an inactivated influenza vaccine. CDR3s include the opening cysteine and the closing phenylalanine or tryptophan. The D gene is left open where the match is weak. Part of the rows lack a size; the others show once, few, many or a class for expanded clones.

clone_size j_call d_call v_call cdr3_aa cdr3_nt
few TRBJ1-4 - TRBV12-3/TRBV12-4 CASSLVSSEKLFF TGTGCCAGCAGTTTAGTTTCGTCTGAAAAACTGTTTTTT
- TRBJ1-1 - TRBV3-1 CASSQGPLGNTEAFF TGTGCCAGCAGCCAAGGACCGTTGGGGAACACTGAAGCTTTCTTT
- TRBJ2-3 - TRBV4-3 CASSQDGSSGYTQYF TGCGCCAGCAGCCAAGATGGTAGCTCCGGGTATACGCAGTATTTT
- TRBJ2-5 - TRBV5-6 CASSEFDGTQYF TGTGCCAGCAGCGAGTTCGACGGGACCCAGTACTTC
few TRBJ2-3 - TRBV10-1 CASSEGVSGTDTQYF TGCGCCAGCAGTGAAGGAGTCAGCGGAACAGATACGCAGTATTTT
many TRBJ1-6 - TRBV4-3 CASSQDLGGSPLHF TGCGCCAGCAGCCAAGATCTCGGGGGTTCACCCCTCCACTTT
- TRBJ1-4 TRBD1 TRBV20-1 CSASGTGVSEKLFF TGCAGTGCTAGTGGAACAGGGGTTTCCGAAAAACTGTTTTTT
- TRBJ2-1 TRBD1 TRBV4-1 CASSPLGQGANNEQFF TGCGCCAGCAGCCCACTGGGACAGGGGGCGAACAATGAGCAGTTCTTC
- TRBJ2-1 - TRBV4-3 CASSQDTGTYNEQFF TGCGCCAGCAGCCAAGATACGGGTACCTACAATGAGCAGTTCTTC
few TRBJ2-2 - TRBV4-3 CASSQDLGSGELFF TGCGCCAGCAGCCAAGACTTGGGTTCCGGGGAGCTGTTTTTT
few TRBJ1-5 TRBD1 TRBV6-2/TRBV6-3 CASSRDRDQPQHF TGTGCCAGCAGTCGGGACAGGGATCAGCCCCAGCATTTT
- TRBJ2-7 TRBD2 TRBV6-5 CASSSTDGLDEQYF TGTGCCAGCAGTTCCACGGACGGACTAGACGAGCAGTACTTC
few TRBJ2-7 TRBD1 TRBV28 CASNGQASYEQYF TGTGCCAGCAATGGACAGGCCTCCTACGAGCAGTACTTC
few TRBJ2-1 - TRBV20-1 CSAYMPTGLTGNEQFF TGCAGTGCTTATATGCCGACCGGGCTAACTGGGAATGAGCAGTTCTTC
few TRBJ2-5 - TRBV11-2 CASSWVGETQYF TGTGCCAGCAGCTGGGTGGGAGAGACCCAGTACTTC
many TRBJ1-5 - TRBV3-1 CASSQGNQPQHF TGTGCCAGCAGCCAAGGCAATCAGCCCCAGCATTTT
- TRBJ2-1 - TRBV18 CASSPLAAYNEQFF TGTGCCAGCTCACCCCTGGCGGCCTACAATGAGCAGTTCTTC
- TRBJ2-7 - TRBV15 CATSKRRSSYEQYF TGTGCCACCAGCAAACGACGGAGCTCCTACGAGCAGTACTTC
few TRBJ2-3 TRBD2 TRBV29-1 CSVEESGSLADTQYF TGCAGCGTTGAAGAAAGCGGGAGTCTCGCAGATACGCAGTATTTT
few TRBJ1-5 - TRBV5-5 CASSAGYSNQPQHF TGTGCCAGCAGCGCAGGGTATAGCAATCAGCCCCAGCATTTT
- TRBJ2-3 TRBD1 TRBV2 CASSLQGTVTDTQYF TGTGCCAGCAGCCTACAGGGGACAGTCACAGATACGCAGTATTTT
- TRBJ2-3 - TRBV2 CASGTGASTDTQYF TGTGCCAGCGGCACAGGAGCTAGCACAGATACGCAGTATTTT
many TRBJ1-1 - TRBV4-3 CASSQTGTTAFF TGCGCCAGCAGCCAAACCGGGACCACCGCTTTCTTT
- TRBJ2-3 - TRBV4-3 CASSPTHGDTQYF TGCGCCAGCAGCCCGACCCATGGGGATACGCAGTATTTT
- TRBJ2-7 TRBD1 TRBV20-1 CSASSGQTYEQYF TGCAGTGCTAGTTCGGGACAGACCTACGAGCAGTACTTC
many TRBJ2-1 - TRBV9 CASSVGLALEQFF TGTGCCAGCAGCGTAGGGCTAGCTTTAGAGCAGTTCTTC
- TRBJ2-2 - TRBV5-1 CASSLQPQGNTGELFF TGCGCCAGCAGCTTACAACCCCAGGGGAACACCGGGGAGCTGTTTTTT
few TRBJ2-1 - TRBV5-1 CASSPIEIYNEQFF TGCGCCAGCAGCCCGATTGAAATCTACAATGAGCAGTTCTTC
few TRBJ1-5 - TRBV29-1 CSAQGQGDQPQHF TGCAGCGCACAGGGTCAGGGCGATCAGCCCCAGCATTTT
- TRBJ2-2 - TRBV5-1 CASSWGSPGELFF TGCGCCAGCAGCTGGGGGAGCCCCGGGGAGCTGTTTTTT
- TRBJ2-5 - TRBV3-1 CASSPFIQETQYF TGTGCCAGCAGCCCCTTTATCCAAGAGACCCAGTACTTC
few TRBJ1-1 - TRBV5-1 CASSLRSGITEAFF TGCGCCAGCAGCTTGCGCTCAGGGATCACTGAAGCTTTCTTT
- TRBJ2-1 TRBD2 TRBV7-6 CASSFNPPGTSGEQFF TGTGCCAGCAGCTTCAATCCCCCAGGGACTAGTGGTGAGCAGTTCTTC
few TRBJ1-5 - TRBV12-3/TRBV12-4 CASSLYTALQLHSNQPQHF TGTGCCAGCAGTCTCTACACAGCTCTTCAGCTACATAGCAATCAGCCCCAGCATTTT
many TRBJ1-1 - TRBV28 CASSRTRYRGSTEAFF TGTGCCAGCAGCCGAACGCGTTATCGGGGATCTACCGAAGCTTTCTTT
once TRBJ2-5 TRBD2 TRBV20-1 CSARSASGSLQETQYF TGCAGTGCTAGAAGTGCTAGCGGGAGTTTGCAAGAGACCCAGTACTTC
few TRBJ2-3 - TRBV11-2 CASSSSWRDRYTDTQYF TGTGCCAGCAGCTCAAGTTGGAGGGACAGATACACAGATACGCAGTATTTT
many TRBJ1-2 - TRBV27 CASRPGSSLGGYTF TGTGCCAGCAGACCCGGGTCATCTTTGGGTGGCTACACCTTC
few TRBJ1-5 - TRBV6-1 CASSEHRDQPQHF TGTGCCAGCAGTGAACACAGGGATCAGCCCCAGCATTTT
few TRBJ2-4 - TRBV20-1 CSAPGRGGGNIQYF TGCAGTGCGCCCGGCCGTGGGGGAGGAAACATTCAGTACTTC
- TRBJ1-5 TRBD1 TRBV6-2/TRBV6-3 CASSRGTGASWDQPQHF TGTGCCAGCAGTAGGGGGACAGGGGCTAGTTGGGATCAGCCCCAGCATTTT
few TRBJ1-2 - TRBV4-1 CASSQDPVMYGYTF TGCGCCAGCAGCCAAGATCCGGTCATGTATGGCTACACCTTC
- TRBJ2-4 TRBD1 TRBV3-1 CASSRNIGQGEDIQYF TGTGCCAGCAGCCGGAACATCGGACAGGGGGAGGACATTCAGTACTTC
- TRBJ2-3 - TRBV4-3 CASSQGMLTFTDTQYF TGCGCCAGCAGCCAAGGGATGTTAACGTTCACAGATACGCAGTATTTT
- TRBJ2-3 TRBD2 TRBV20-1 CSAIAGEPDTQYF TGCAGTGCTATAGCGGGTGAACCAGATACGCAGTATTTT